This section outlines one TCR beta chain sequence together with its context. As yet, its antigen is unknown. Generated by immunoSEQ multiplex PCR, the TCRdb table keeps only in-frame clones and is missing some. The profile shows more than 150,000 clones, roughly 92% of them singletons. V lost 4 bases and J lost 9, with 10 bases in between. The CDR3 has 12 amino acids. Germline V gene data show CDR1 as MDHEN and CDR2 as SYDVKM. The data were obtained in a study of T cell responses to AZD1222 COVID-19 vaccine. Study-wide points: Mostly white British, mostly female donors; authors suggested clonal diversity may be underestimated. Repertoires were sampled only after the peak T cell response. Following two doses of AZD1222, Spike-specific TCR breadth and depth rose.

The chain uses TRBV28 and TRBJ1-5; D perhaps matches TRBD1 (5 bases). The TCR was taken from an adult in good health. The sample consisted of peripheral blood, taken on day 0 of AZD1222 vaccination. The CDR3 loop is CASSSWGMPQHF. The CDR3 nucleotides read TGTGCCAGCAGTTCTTGGGGGATGCCCCAGCATTTT.